The present T cell receptor beta chain was sequenced within a study of T-cell reconstitution after alpha-beta-depleted transplantation in children. Unique molecular identifiers were incorporated during preparation of the TCRbeta library. Each CDR3 protein is one row after TCRdb ran MiXCR on the PCR reads. Here the sample spans 450,000 to 500,000 distinct CDR3 sequences, under 15% being singletons. Specimen: PBMCs from the stem cell graft donor, collected from the stem cell graft. This clonotype originated in a human donor who donated a stem cell graft to a child with combined immunodeficiency.

The CDR3 DNA is TGTGCCTGGAGTCAAGGGGACAATGAGCAGTTCTTC. As protein: CAWSQGDNEQFF. This chain connects TRBV30 to TRBJ2-1; tentative D call: TRBD1 (5 bases). Trimming stripped 2 bases from V and 5 bases from J, with 7 bases between. This CDR3 region has 12 residues. CDR1 and CDR2 from the germline V gene are GTSNPN and SVGIG (reference sequence).